These 26 T cell receptor beta chains share one sample of origin, sequenced in a study of blood T cell repertoires in COVID-19. The table came from immunoSEQ multiplex PCR; TCRdb's copy has only in-frame clones and leaves some out. The profile shows around 160,000 clones, 80% to 85% of them singletons. The specimen was PBMCs or T cells enriched from blood (not recorded which). These receptor sequences come from a woman aged 55 to 70 who had recovered from COVID-19.

The sample holds a few counts of this clone. The chain employs TRBV5-1 and TRBJ2-7; D gene ambiguous. Deletions cut 1 base from V and 6 bases from J, with 17 bases between. Germline CDR1 is SGHRS and CDR2 is YFSETQ. The CDR3 has 15 residues. CDR3 in DNA: TGCGCCAGCAGCTTGTCCACACAAGGCTCGGGCGAGCAGTACTTC. Translation: CASSLSTQGSGEQYF.

The CDR3 DNA reads TGTGCCAGCAGCCCCGGACAGGCGAGTGGCTACACCTTC. It translates to CASSPGQASGYTF. V gene TRBV7-8 combines with J gene TRBJ1-2; 7 positions match TRBD1. The CDR3 loop spans 13 amino acids. From germline, CDR1 is SGHVS and CDR2 FQNEAQ. The V segment lost 5 bases and the J segment 7 bases; nucleotides outside the gene matches: 7.

In nucleotides, the CDR3 is TGTGCTAGTGGACAGACAGGGGTCCGGGAGACCCAGTACTTC. Translation: CASGQTGVRETQYF. This chain connects TRBV12-5 to TRBJ2-5; 8 bases agree with TRBD1. This CDR3 has 14 amino acids. Germline assignment: CDR1 LGHNT and CDR2 FRNRAP. The J segment lost 5 bases and the V segment lost 6 bases, leaving 8 bases of the junction unmatched.

The rearrangement uses TRBV5-1 and TRBJ2-3; D ambiguous. The V gene's germline CDR1 is SGHRS and CDR2 YFSETQ. This CDR3 is 18 amino acids long. Trimming took off 4 bases at V and 2 bases at J, with 23 bases between the two ends. The CDR3 is CASSPIHELRSYTDTQYF. DNA for the CDR3: TGCGCCAGCAGCCCTATCCATGAACTCCGCTCCTACACAGATACGCAGTATTTT.

A few counts support this clone. The V and J genes are TRBV18 and TRBJ2-1; 8 nucleotides match TRBD1. The CDR3 runs to 17 residues. Losses at the gene ends were 3 bases for V and 9 bases for J; bases not matched to a gene: 16. The germline V gene has CDR1 KGHSH and CDR2 LQKENI. CDR3 in DNA: TGTGCCAGCTCACCCGGGAAATCGGACAGGGAAAAAGGTGAGCAGTTCTTC. It is translated as CASSPGKSDREKGEQFF.

This sequence joins TRBV5-4 and TRBJ2-3; tentatively, D is TRBD1 (5 bases). CDR1 and CDR2 from the germline V gene are SGHNT and YYREEE (reference sequence). The CDR3 totals 16 residues. Trimming left V 0 bases short and J 9 bases short, with 20 bases between. CDR3 coding DNA: TGTGCCAGCAGCTTGGGGGATTTGTCGCTGGGGCTAACGCAGTATTTT. Its translation is CASSLGDLSLGLTQYF.

The V gene is TRBV3-1 (or the pseudogene TRBV3-2), the J gene TRBJ2-1, with TRBD2 matching 8 bases. The CDR3 is made up of 14 amino acids. The V gene end was trimmed by 2 bases and the J gene end by 10 bases; junction bases not matched to a gene: 7. The germline V gene encodes CDR1 LGHDT and CDR2 YNNKEL (reference sequence). CDR3 sequence reads: CASSQSGGTSEQFF. The CDR3 coding sequence is TGTGCCAGCAGCCAAAGCGGGGGTACTTCCGAGCAGTTCTTC.

This sequence joins TRBV10-1 and TRBJ1-5; tentatively, D is TRBD1 (6 bases). The CDR3 contains 19 residues. Trimming took 5 bases from V and 2 from J, leaving 25 bases between them. The V gene's germline CDR1 is WNHNN and CDR2 SYGVQD (reference sequence). The CDR3 nucleotides read TGCGCCAGCAGTAACGCCCCCTACCTTATGGGGGCGGGCAATCAGCCCCAGCATTTT. Amino acids: CASSNAPYLMGAGNQPQHF.

CDR3: CASSLGLTSGNNEQFF. The CDR3, as DNA: TGCGCCAGCAGCTTGGGCCTCACTAGCGGGAACAATGAGCAGTTCTTC. The chain combines TRBV5-1 with TRBJ2-1, with 10 bases identical to TRBD2. This CDR3 comprises 16 residues. Germline CDR1 SGHRS, CDR2 YFSETQ. Trimming at V came to 0 bases and at J to 5 bases, leaving 5 bases not matched to a gene.

This clone showed up just once. The chain couples TRBV3-1 (or the pseudogene TRBV3-2) to TRBJ1-6, with unresolved D. CDR3 length: 15 amino acids. Germline CDR1 is LGHDT and CDR2 is YNNKEL (reference sequence). The ends were cut back, 0 bases at V and 11 bases at J, with 14 bases in the middle. CDR3: CASSQDSRRLAPLHF. CDR3 nucleotide sequence: TGTGCCAGCAGCCAAGATAGCCGGAGGCTTGCACCCCTCCACTTT.

This clone has just a few counts. The chain couples TRBV6-5 to TRBJ2-2; no clear D. CDR1 is MNHEY, CDR2 SVGAGI, per germline. The CDR3 totals 12 residues. With 7 bases removed from V and 3 bases from J, the gap between germline ends came to 6 bases. Here the CDR3 reads CASNSYTGELFF. The CDR3 region has the DNA TGTGCCAGCAATTCGTACACCGGGGAGCTGTTTTTT.

This chain joins TRBV5-4 and TRBJ2-2; D possibly corresponds to TRBD1 (6 bases). In germline, CDR1 is SGHNT, CDR2 YYREEE (reference sequence). The CDR3 totals 15 residues. V was clipped by 0 bases and J by 2 bases, with 8 bases between them. The CDR3 loop is CASSLGGLNTGELFF. The CDR3 DNA is TGTGCCAGCAGCTTGGGGGGGCTTAACACCGGGGAGCTGTTTTTT.

This chain connects TRBV5-1 to TRBJ2-5; TRBD2 agrees at 10 bases. The junction had 14 bases not matched to a gene; V was cut back by 4 bases and J by 5 bases. The CDR3 is 17 amino acids. CDR1 and CDR2 (germline): SGHRS, YFSETQ. The CDR3: CASSVGGLAGDEETQYF. The CDR3 DNA sequence: TGCGCCAGCAGCGTCGGCGGGCTAGCGGGAGACGAGGAGACCCAGTACTTC. The variable domain in full, with the rest retrieved from reference TRBV5-1 and TRBJ2-5, is KAGVTQTPRYLIKTRGQQVTLSCSPISGHRSVSWYQQTPGQGLQFLFEYFSETQRNKGNFPGRFSGRQFSNSRSEMNVSTLELGDSALYLCASSVGGLAGDEETQYFGPGTRLLVL.

V is TRBV18 and J is TRBJ2-7; weak D call: TRBD1 (5 bases). Looked up from germline, CDR1 is KGHSH and CDR2 is LQKENI. The V end lost 2 bases, the J end lost 2 bases, and 13 bases lay between the germline ends. The CDR3 is made up of 15 amino acids. CDR3 amino acids: CASSPFQGTTYEQYF. The CDR3 DNA follows: TGTGCCAGCTCACCATTCCAGGGCACTACCTACGAGCAGTACTTC.

About this clone itself: The germline gene is not matched at one end of the junction; a read error may be the cause. The chain has TRBV7-7 and TRBJ2-1; 11 bases align to TRBD2. Germline lookup yields CDR1 SSHAT and CDR2 FNYEAQ (reference sequence). The CDR3 runs 16 residues. The CDR3 DNA reads as TGTGCTAGCAGCCCGCAACTAGCGGGAGTTTACAATGAGCAGTTCTTC. This encodes CASSPQLAGVYNEQFF.

This chain connects TRBV2 to TRBJ2-1; 9 nucleotides match TRBD2. This CDR3 is 16 amino acids long. Germline V gives CDR1 SNHLY, CDR2 FYNNEI. Losses at the gene ends were 7 bases for V and 9 bases for J; bases not matched to a gene: 16. The CDR3 DNA reads TGTGCCAGCATCGTCCCTTTGGCGGGGGGGCAGGGTGAGCAGTTCTTC. Translating gives CASIVPLAGGQGEQFF.

This rearrangement joins TRBV20-1 to TRBJ2-5; TRBD2 is a possible D gene (5 bases). V dropped 3 bases and J dropped 7 bases, with 18 bases sitting between them. CDR3 size: 14 residues. Germline lookup yields CDR1 DFQATT and CDR2 SNEGSKA (reference sequence). The CDR3 loop reads CSASLARRLGTQYF. The CDR3 DNA follows: TGCAGTGCTAGTTTAGCGAGAAGATTGGGGACCCAGTACTTC.

The chain recombines TRBV10-3 with TRBJ1-2; 7 nucleotides agree with TRBD1. Losses at the gene ends were 6 bases for V and 4 bases for J; bases not matched to a gene: 5. This CDR3 has 13 residues. Germline V gene sequence: CDR1 ENHRY, CDR2 SYGVKD. In nucleotides, the CDR3 is TGTGCCATCAGCAAAGGGACAGTCTATGGCTACACCTTC. It yields the protein CAISKGTVYGYTF.

The table lists this clone with a count of one. J is TRBJ1-1 and V is TRBV6-5; D perhaps matches TRBD1 (6 bases). The CDR3 covers 15 residues. Germline CDR1 MNHEY, CDR2 SVGAGI. V was pared by 6 bases and J by 9 bases, with 23 bases between. CDR3 residues: CASSTQGSPVIQAFF. The CDR3 DNA is TGTGCCAGCAGCACACAGGGCTCGCCGGTTATACAAGCTTTCTTT.

The V gene is TRBV11-3, the J gene TRBJ1-1; D ambiguous. Trimming stripped 2 bases from V and 0 bases from J, with 7 bases between. The CDR3 is 14 residues long. The germline gives CDR1 SGHNT, CDR2 YENEEA. As DNA, the CDR3 is TGTGCCAGCAGCTTAAACAGCCTGAACACTGAAGCTTTCTTT. Amino acids: CASSLNSLNTEAFF.

This clone was counted only a few times. The V and J genes are TRBV6-5 and TRBJ1-4; 8 positions match TRBD1. Germline CDR1 and CDR2: MNHEY and SVGAGI. The V gene end was trimmed by 6 bases and the J gene end by 7 bases; junction bases not matched to a gene: 7. This CDR3 comprises 14 residues. The CDR3 spells CASRSPGQVEKLFF. Written as DNA, the CDR3 is TGTGCCAGCAGATCACCGGGACAGGTTGAAAAACTGTTTTTT.

This chain joins TRBV3-1 (or the pseudogene TRBV3-2) and TRBJ2-4; D ambiguous. The germline CDR1 and CDR2 sequences are LGHDT and YNNKEL (reference sequence). This CDR3 is 15 amino acids long. V was pared by 1 base and J by 2 bases, with 9 bases between. The CDR3 coding sequence is TGTGCCAGCAGCCAAGCTGAGTCGACCAAAAACATTCAGTACTTC. Translation: CASSQAESTKNIQYF.

V usage is TRBV6-5 and J usage is TRBJ2-3, with TRBD1 matching over 9 bases. The CDR3 sequence is 15 residues long. The germline V gene has CDR1 MNHEY and CDR2 SVGAGI. V dropped 4 bases and J dropped 14; count of bases not matched to a gene: 16. The CDR3 DNA is TGTGCCAGCAGTTTATCCAATCCGGGACAGGGCGAATGGTATTTT. This codes for CASSLSNPGQGEWYF.

For the CDR3, the DNA is TGTGCCAGCAGCGTAGCAACCGGGACACCGAATGAGCAGTTCTTC. It translates to CASSVATGTPNEQFF. The V and J genes are TRBV9 and TRBJ2-1, with D possibly being TRBD1 (6 bases). CDR1 is SGDLS, CDR2 YYNGEE, per germline. The V end was cut by 0 bases, the J end by 7 bases, with 14 bases between. The CDR3 has 15 residues.

The J gene is TRBJ2-3, the V gene TRBV5-6; TRBD2 agrees at 7 bases. Germline CDR1 and CDR2: SGHDT and YYEEEE. The V gene end was trimmed by 3 bases and the J gene end by 8 bases; junction bases not matched to a gene: 3. The CDR3 covers 12 residues. As DNA, the CDR3 is TGTGCCAGCAGCTCCGGGGGGTTTACGCAGTATTTT. It is translated as CASSSGGFTQYF.

This sequence joins TRBV18 and TRBJ1-2; 7 positions agree with TRBD1. Losses at the gene ends were 4 bases for V and 4 bases for J; bases not matched to a gene: 9. Per germline, CDR1 KGHSH and CDR2 LQKENI. The CDR3 is made up of 15 amino acids. CDR3 nucleotide sequence: TGTGCCAGCTCACAAAAACAGGGGACCGCCTATGGCTACACCTTC. Translating it yields CASSQKQGTAYGYTF.